Following are 6 T cell receptor beta chains from one sample sequenced in a study of blood T cell repertoires in COVID-19. This table comes from immunoSEQ multiplex PCR, and its TCRdb copy is limited to in-frame clones, with some not included. Of around 140,000 clones in the sample, about four fifths were seen once. The sample consisted of peripheral blood. The receptors were gathered from a woman in her sixties or seventies with active or convalescent COVID-19.

The sample holds a few counts of this clone. The chain has TRBV7-2 and TRBJ2-5; 7 bases align to TRBD2. Germline CDR1 is SGHTA and CDR2 is FQGNSA. The CDR3 has 14 amino acids. V lost 6 bases and J lost 2; bases outside the gene matches: 6. The CDR3, as DNA: TGTGCCAGCAGTGGCCGGCGGGAGCAAGAGACCCAGTACTTC. Amino acid sequence: CASSGRREQETQYF.

This rearrangement joins TRBV7-2 to TRBJ1-4; D might be TRBD1 (6 bases). The CDR3 is made up of 14 amino acids. The germline V gene encodes CDR1 SGHTA and CDR2 FQGNSA. V lost 4 bases and J 6 bases, leaving 12 bases between the germline ends. CDR3 sequence reads: CASSSQGGDEKLFF. The CDR3 nucleotides read TGTGCCAGCAGCTCACAGGGTGGGGATGAAAAACTGTTTTTT.

The chain is built from TRBV2 and TRBJ1-1; the D gene is possibly TRBD1 (6 bases). CDR1 and CDR2 (germline): SNHLY, FYNNEI. The CDR3 sequence is 15 residues long. Trimming took 6 bases from V and 4 from J, leaving 18 bases between them. CDR3 in amino acids: CASREQGSAGTEAFF. The CDR3 bases are TGTGCCAGCAGGGAACAGGGATCGGCTGGCACTGAAGCTTTCTTT.

The chain employs TRBV6-2 or TRBV6-3 and TRBJ2-7; no clear D gene. Trimming pared 6 bases from V and 4 bases from J, leaving 16 bases between. CDR1 is MNHEY and CDR2 is SVGEGT in the germline V gene. The CDR3 sequence is 14 residues long. CDR3 loop: CASSLHGRLYEQYF. CDR3 sequence (DNA): TGTGCCAGCAGCCTCCATGGCAGATTATACGAGCAGTACTTC.

In DNA, the CDR3 is TGCGCCAGCAGCCAAGAGGTGAGCCGGGGGGCCTCCTACGAGCAGTACGTC. Translation gives CASSQEVSRGASYEQYV. This chain connects TRBV4-1 to TRBJ2-7; tentatively, D is TRBD2 (7 bases). CDR1 is MGHRA and CDR2 is YSYEKL in the germline V gene. Trimming stripped 0 bases from V and 0 bases from J, with 15 bases between. This CDR3 has 17 residues.

This chain joins TRBV10-1 and TRBJ2-1, with TRBD2 identical over 8 bases. The CDR3 covers 16 residues. V was clipped by 7 bases and J by 0 bases; unmatched bases: 8. CDR1 WNHNN and CDR2 SYGVQD come from the germline V gene (reference sequence). CDR3 loop: CASKNGRANSYNEQFF. CDR3 sequence (DNA): TGCGCCAGCAAAAACGGGAGGGCGAACTCCTACAATGAGCAGTTCTTC.